The clone carrying this TCR beta chain was seen a handful of times. Its antigen is not identified. This was the immunoSEQ version 4 assay in survey mode. The assay was immunoSEQ multiplex PCR, and TCRdb's table has in-frame clones only and misses some. This table has tens of thousands of clones, 65% to 80% appearing once. These data are taken from a study of persistence of HIV-infected CD4 T cells. The stimulus was an HIV-1 Gag 15-mer peptide pool, about 1 ug/peptide/mL. CD40L-negative CD69-negative CD45RO-high memory CD4+ T cells were sorted as populations depleted of antigen-responding cells. CD8-depleted PBMCs were stimulated 15 to 20 hours with anti-CD28/CD49d costimulation, CD40-blocking antibody and enfuvirtide. In germline, CDR1 is MNHEY, CDR2 SVGAGI. After removal of 2 bases from V and 8 bases from J, the junction contained 5 bases not matched to a gene. The CDR3 has 13 residues. Findings and limits, study-wide: Degenerate expanded CDR3beta sequences were enriched among CMV- and Gag-responding cells. CMV- and Gag-responding cells had lower TCRbeta richness than CD3/CD28-responding cells.

The genes are TRBV6-5 and TRBJ1-1; TRBD1 matches at 7 bases. This receptor was obtained from an adult man with HIV who was CMV-seropositive. The material was CD4+ T cells sorted from PBMCs after approximately 19-hour stimulation, obtained from a patient who received antiretroviral therapy. This chain's CDR3 is CASSYRGRPEAFF. CDR3 DNA: TGTGCCAGCAGTTACAGGGGGCGCCCAGAAGCTTTCTTT.